The 24 T cell receptor beta chains reported below all come from one sample, sequenced in a study of blood T cell repertoires in COVID-19. This table comes from immunoSEQ multiplex PCR, and its TCRdb copy is limited to in-frame clones, with some not included. This sample has roughly 350,000 clones, with about 92% found just once. The material sequenced was PBMCs or T cells enriched from blood (not recorded which). The source of these receptors is a woman in her thirties who had recovered from COVID-19.

V is TRBV6-2 or TRBV6-3 and J is TRBJ2-7; maybe TRBD1 (6 bases). The germline gives CDR1 MNHEY, CDR2 SVGEGT. The V and J ends lost 2 bases and 6 bases respectively, with 8 bases between them. This CDR3 is 12 amino acids long. Here the CDR3 DNA reads TGTGCCAGCAGTTACCCAGGGGCCGAGCAGTACTTC. Translating gives CASSYPGAEQYF.

V gene TRBV12-3 or TRBV12-4 combines with J gene TRBJ2-7, with D tentatively TRBD2 (5 bases). Trimming left V 5 bases short and J 4 bases short, with 12 bases between. The CDR3 has 13 residues. As DNA, the CDR3 is TGTGCCAGCAGTCTACTCTCGGGATACGAGCAGTACTTC. It encodes CASSLLSGYEQYF.

The CDR3 nucleotides read TGTGCCATCAGGAACCGGGTTTCAAGTTCACCCCTCCACTTT. Protein product: CAIRNRVSSSPLHF. V usage is TRBV10-3 and J usage is TRBJ1-6; unclear D gene. The germline V gene has CDR1 ENHRY and CDR2 SYGVKD. This CDR3 is 14 amino acids long. V was pared by 6 bases and J by 9 bases, with 15 bases between.

CDR3 residues: CASSPTTGTAHSYEQYF. CDR3 coding DNA: TGTGCCAGCTCACCAACTACCGGGACAGCTCATTCCTACGAGCAGTACTTC. V gene TRBV18 combines with J gene TRBJ2-7; 7 bases line up with TRBD1. The ends lost 2 bases at V and 1 base at J; junction bases unmatched: 11. The CDR3 spans 17 residues. Germline V gene sequence: CDR1 KGHSH, CDR2 LQKENI.

V and J are TRBV19 and TRBJ2-5, with TRBD2 matching 13 bases. J was trimmed by 4 bases and V by 1 base; bases with no gene match: 3. The CDR3 is 16 amino acids. Germline lookup yields CDR1 LNHDA and CDR2 SQIVND (reference sequence). DNA for the CDR3: TGTGCCAGTAGTATAGTCGGACTAGCGGGGGCAGAGACCCAGTACTTC. It codes for CASSIVGLAGAETQYF.

This clone was counted a few times. This chain links TRBV19 with TRBJ1-5; a weak D match, TRBD1 (5 bases). V shed 3 bases and J shed 1 base, with 10 bases lying between them. CDR1 and CDR2 (germline): LNHDA, SQIVND (reference sequence). The CDR3 runs to 15 residues. CDR3: CASSMAGLSNQPQHF. The CDR3, as DNA: TGTGCCAGTAGTATGGCAGGGCTGAGCAATCAGCCCCAGCATTTT.

Here the CDR3 DNA reads TGTGCCAGCAGCAAAGAACGGGGTCCGACGCTCTATGGCTACACCTTC. Its protein is CASSKERGPTLYGYTF. This chain connects TRBV21-1 to TRBJ1-2. TRBV21-1 is a recognized pseudogene. The CDR3 length is 16 residues.

The rearrangement uses TRBV28 and TRBJ1-2; possible D gene TRBD1, 6 bases. V shed 6 bases and J shed 7 bases, with 15 bases lying between them. CDR1 and CDR2 (germline): MDHEN, SYDVKM. The CDR3 is made up of 13 amino acids. Here the CDR3 reads CASSQGRGSGYTF. Here the CDR3 DNA reads TGTGCCAGCAGCCAGGGGAGAGGCAGTGGCTACACCTTC.

The CDR3 here is CASRAGELANYGYTF. For the CDR3, the DNA is TGCGCCAGTCGGGCGGGGGAGTTAGCTAACTATGGCTACACCTTC. The rearrangement links TRBV5-1 to TRBJ1-2; the D gene is possibly TRBD1 (5 bases). CDR3 size: 15 residues. Germline V gene data show CDR1 as SGHRS and CDR2 as YFSETQ. Trimming removed 8 bases at V and 0 bases at J, with 17 bases between.

The genes are TRBV7-8 and TRBJ2-1, with 13 bases lining up with TRBD2. The V gene's germline CDR1 is SGHVS and CDR2 FQNEAQ. The CDR3 loop spans 17 amino acids. The junction had 9 bases not matched to a gene; V was cut back by 5 bases and J by 5 bases. The CDR3 bases are TGTGCCAGCAGCGCCCGGCTCGGACTAGCGGGAGACAATGAGCAGTTCTTC. It yields the protein CASSARLGLAGDNEQFF.

The chain carries TRBV9 and TRBJ1-2; D might be TRBD1 (6 bases). The CDR3 has 14 amino acids. Germline V gene data show CDR1 as SGDLS and CDR2 as YYNGEE. V lost 6 bases and J lost 3, with 15 bases in between. CDR3 residues: CASTSGEGYYGYTF. DNA of the CDR3: TGTGCCAGCACCTCAGGGGAGGGTTACTATGGCTACACCTTC.

The chain uses TRBV7-8 and TRBJ2-1; D unresolved. Germline CDR1 reads SGHVS; CDR2 reads FQNEAQ. Trimming stripped 5 bases from V and 12 bases from J, with 14 bases between. The CDR3 totals 12 residues. The CDR3 DNA sequence: TGTGCCAGCAGCCCCGTTCTAGGCAGGCAGTTCTTC. This codes for CASSPVLGRQFF. Variable domain in full (rest from reference TRBV7-8 and TRBJ2-1): GAGVSQSPRYKVAKRGQDVALRCDPISGHVSLFWYQQALGQGPEFLTYFQNEAQLDKSGLPSDRFFAERPEGSVSTLKIQRTQQEDSAVYLCASSPVLGRQFFGPGTRLTVL.

This clone has just one count. The rearrangement joins TRBV27 to TRBJ2-5; weak D call: TRBD1 (6 bases). Trimming shortened V by 0 bases and J by 5 bases, and 25 bases separated the two germline ends. This CDR3 is built from 19 residues. Germline values: CDR1 MNHEY, CDR2 SMNVEV (reference sequence). The CDR3, as DNA: TGTGCCAGCAGTTTATCTGGGACACCCACCTTCACCGAGTGGGAGACCCAGTACTTC. This translates into CASSLSGTPTFTEWETQYF.

This clone came up once. The V gene is TRBV11-2, the J gene TRBJ2-1, with TRBD2 matching 11 bases. This CDR3 contains 16 residues. Trimming took 5 bases from V and 4 from J; bases not matched to a gene: 7. Germline-derived CDR1 and CDR2 are SGHAT and FQNNGV. CDR3: CASSPASGRSYNEQFF. The DNA of the CDR3 is TGTGCCAGCAGCCCAGCTAGCGGGAGGAGTTACAATGAGCAGTTCTTC.

This clone has only one observation. The chain uses TRBV10-3 and TRBJ1-1, with D possibly TRBD1 on 5 matching bases. The V gene's germline CDR1 is ENHRY and CDR2 SYGVKD. The length of the CDR3 is 14 residues. The ends were cut back, 10 bases at V and 5 bases at J, with 20 bases in the middle. The CDR3 DNA follows: TGTGCCAGTAAAGAGGTGATCGGGGGGACTGAAGCTTTCTTT. Translation: CASKEVIGGTEAFF.

The chain has TRBV4-1 and TRBJ1-4; D gene uncertain. The CDR3 consists of 14 residues. CDR1 and CDR2 from the germline V gene are MGHRA and YSYEKL. V lost 1 base and J lost 3, with 6 bases in between. CDR3 nucleotides: TGCGCCAGCAGCCAAGGTTCGGCTAATGAAAAACTGTTTTTT. Protein sequence: CASSQGSANEKLFF.

The chain joins TRBV28 to TRBJ2-5, with 7 bases aligning to TRBD2. This CDR3 is built from 17 residues. Germline V CDR1 and CDR2: MDHEN, SYDVKM. Trimming cost V 5 bases and J 4 bases; bases outside gene matches: 16. The CDR3 loop is CASSPPTGGSPRETQYF. The CDR3, as DNA: TGTGCCAGCAGTCCCCCCACGGGCGGGAGCCCTCGAGAGACCCAGTACTTC.

The chain has TRBV5-6 and TRBJ2-1, with 10 bases identical to TRBD1. The CDR3 covers 13 residues. Germline CDR1 is SGHDT and CDR2 is YYEEEE. V trimming: 6 bases; J trimming: 6 bases; junction bases outside the gene matches: 3. CDR3 sequence reads: CASTRTGGNEQFF. The CDR3 DNA reads as TGTGCCAGCACGAGGACAGGGGGCAATGAGCAGTTCTTC.

The chain links TRBV9 to TRBJ2-3, with TRBD2 identical over 12 bases. V shed 3 bases and J 5 bases; nucleotides not matched to a gene: 10. Germline V gene data show CDR1 as SGDLS and CDR2 as YYNGEE. The CDR3 has 17 amino acids. The chain's CDR3 is CASSATLAGGLGDTQYF. CDR3 sequence (DNA): TGTGCCAGCAGCGCGACTCTAGCGGGGGGGCTTGGAGATACGCAGTATTTT.

The chain combines TRBV11-3 with TRBJ1-1, with D unresolved. The CDR3 consists of 16 residues. V shed 4 bases and J shed 1 base, with 16 bases lying between them. The germline V gene has CDR1 SGHNT and CDR2 YENEEA. The DNA of the CDR3 is TGTGCCAGCAGCTCCCGGACGGGATCAAGGAACACTGAAGCTTTCTTT. Residues: CASSSRTGSRNTEAFF.

CDR3 residues: CASSSRGGLGEQYF. The DNA for the CDR3 is TGTGCCAGCAGCTCTAGGGGGGGATTGGGCGAGCAGTACTTC. The chain is built from TRBV3-1 (or the pseudogene TRBV3-2) and TRBJ2-7; possibly TRBD2 for D (7 bases). Germline V gene sequence: CDR1 LGHDT, CDR2 YNNKEL (reference sequence). The CDR3 covers 14 residues. Trimming cost V 5 bases and J 6 bases, with 17 bases left between them.

This clone is a singleton in its sample. The chain joins TRBV4-2 to TRBJ1-4; no reliable D call. The CDR3 covers 17 residues. The ends were cut back, 1 base at V and 3 bases at J, with 15 bases in the middle. Germline V gives CDR1 LGHNA, CDR2 YNFKEQ. The CDR3 spells CASSQGLGGRSNEKLFF. CDR3 nucleotides: TGTGCCAGCAGCCAAGGGCTGGGTGGCAGGTCTAATGAAAAACTGTTTTTT.

In its sample, this clone was seen once. J is TRBJ1-4 and V is TRBV28, with TRBD1 identical over 8 bases. The V gene's germline CDR1 is MDHEN and CDR2 SYDVKM. Trimming removed 5 bases from V and 8 bases from J; junction bases left unmatched: 13. The CDR3 sequence is 16 residues long. The CDR3, as DNA: TGTGCCAGCAGTCCACCTCCCGGGACAGGTCAGGAAAAACTGTTTTTT. Translating gives CASSPPPGTGQEKLFF.

The chain employs TRBV3-1 (or the pseudogene TRBV3-2) and TRBJ2-1; 8 bases align to TRBD2. Germline loops: CDR1 LGHDT, CDR2 YNNKEL (reference sequence). CDR3 size: 15 residues. V trimming: 7 bases; J trimming: 2 bases; junction bases outside the gene matches: 7. CDR3 nucleotides: TGTGCCAGCACCTCCTACGGGGGGGCCTACAATGAGCAGTTCTTC. Its translation is CASTSYGGAYNEQFF.